The rows below give T cell receptor beta chains drawn from one sample of a study of metastatic and nonmetastatic thyroid tumors. TCRdb re-clonotyped the PCR reads via MiXCR. The sample consists of about 92,000 clones, just under 15% of them appearing once. What was sequenced was blood. These receptors were taken from a female donor with papillary thyroid cancer or a benign thyroid nodule (not recorded which). Some clones in this sample may be carry-over from other donors' samples. The CDR3 runs from the conserved cysteine through the conserved F or W. Fields, in order: CDR3 DNA, CDR3 protein, clone size, V gene, D gene, J gene. D genes are given only for firm matches. Clone size is given for some rows only: seen once, a few or many times, or a class if the clone is expanded.

CDR3 DNA: TGTGCCAGCAGCTTGACGCGAGGGTTGAATGAGCAGTTCTTC
CDR3 protein: CASSLTRGLNEQFF
clone size: -
V gene: TRBV5-6
D gene: -
J gene: TRBJ2-1

CDR3 DNA: TGTGCCAGCAGCGTATTTGGGACAGGCACTGAAGCTTTCTTT
CDR3 protein: CASSVFGTGTEAFF
clone size: many
V gene: TRBV9
D gene: TRBD1
J gene: TRBJ1-1

CDR3 DNA: TGTGCCACCAGCAGCCCTAAGGGCAGAGCTATTACAAATGAGCAGTTCTTC
CDR3 protein: CATSSPKGRAITNEQFF
clone size: many
V gene: TRBV15
D gene: -
J gene: TRBJ2-1

CDR3 DNA: TGCAGTGCCGCTAGCGGGGGGGAAGAGACCCAGTACTTC
CDR3 protein: CSAASGGEETQYF
clone size: many
V gene: TRBV20-1
D gene: TRBD2
J gene: TRBJ2-5

CDR3 DNA: TGTGCCAGCAGCTTAGGCCCGGGACAGTCGTTCTCTGGGGCCAACGTCCTGACTTTC
CDR3 protein: CASSLGPGQSFSGANVLTF
clone size: many
V gene: TRBV7-6
D gene: TRBD1
J gene: TRBJ2-6

CDR3 DNA: TGCAGTGCGTCACCGGGGGGACTAGCGGCGGGAATCGAGGCCTACGAGCAGTACTTC
CDR3 protein: CSASPGGLAAGIEAYEQYF
clone size: many
V gene: TRBV20-1
D gene: TRBD2
J gene: TRBJ2-7

CDR3 DNA: TGTGCCAGCACCATAGGACAATCTTCCAACTATGGCTACACCTTC
CDR3 protein: CASTIGQSSNYGYTF
clone size: few
V gene: TRBV6-1
D gene: -
J gene: TRBJ1-2

CDR3 DNA: TGTGCCAGCAACCTTGTCAACCACGAGCAGTACTTC
CDR3 protein: CASNLVNHEQYF
clone size: few
V gene: TRBV3-1
D gene: -
J gene: TRBJ2-7

CDR3 DNA: TGTGCCAGCAGCCTACAGGGGGCGGGCACCGGGGAGCTGTTTTTT
CDR3 protein: CASSLQGAGTGELFF
clone size: -
V gene: TRBV11-2
D gene: TRBD1
J gene: TRBJ2-2

CDR3 DNA: TGTGCCAGCAGCGCCCGACGGGACAGGGTCCTCAGCCCCAATCAGCCCCAGCATTTT
CDR3 protein: CASSARRDRVLSPNQPQHF
clone size: -
V gene: TRBV11-1
D gene: TRBD1
J gene: TRBJ1-5

CDR3 DNA: TGCGCCAGCAGTGTCCTTGAGGAGGAGGCGGAGCAGTACTTC
CDR3 protein: CASSVLEEEAEQYF
clone size: few
V gene: TRBV5-1
D gene: -
J gene: TRBJ2-7

CDR3 DNA: TGCAGCGTTGACCCAGGGGCCACCACAGATACGCAGTATTTT
CDR3 protein: CSVDPGATTDTQYF
clone size: few
V gene: TRBV29-1
D gene: -
J gene: TRBJ2-3

CDR3 DNA: TGCAGCGCCGAGGACAGGGACACTGAAGCTTTCTTT
CDR3 protein: CSAEDRDTEAFF
clone size: many
V gene: TRBV29-1
D gene: TRBD1
J gene: TRBJ1-1

CDR3 DNA: TGTGCCAGTAGTATCGGGGAGATGGAGTGGTGGGGCTCAAACACTGAAGCTTTCTTT
CDR3 protein: CASSIGEMEWWGSNTEAFF
clone size: many
V gene: TRBV19
D gene: -
J gene: TRBJ1-1

CDR3 DNA: TGTGCCAGCATTCCGAGGATACAGGGAGTGTGGGCGAACACCGGGGAGCTGTTTTTT
CDR3 protein: CASIPRIQGVWANTGELFF
clone size: -
V gene: TRBV13
D gene: -
J gene: TRBJ2-2

CDR3 DNA: TGTGCCAGTACCACATTAGGTACTAGCGGGGGGAATGAGCAGTTCTTC
CDR3 protein: CASTTLGTSGGNEQFF
clone size: few
V gene: TRBV19
D gene: TRBD2
J gene: TRBJ2-1

CDR3 DNA: TGTGCCATCAGTGACCGTACTCCCTCCATCTCCTACGAGCAGTACTTC
CDR3 protein: CAISDRTPSISYEQYF
clone size: many
V gene: TRBV10-3
D gene: -
J gene: TRBJ2-7

CDR3 DNA: TGTGCCTGGAGTGTACAGGTGGCTTATGGCTACACCTTC
CDR3 protein: CAWSVQVAYGYTF
clone size: many
V gene: TRBV30
D gene: -
J gene: TRBJ1-2

CDR3 DNA: TGTGCCACCGAGACAGCCGGTGGCACCGGGGAGCTGTTTTTT
CDR3 protein: CATETAGGTGELFF
clone size: -
V gene: TRBV6-1
D gene: -
J gene: TRBJ2-2

CDR3 DNA: TGTGCCAGCAGCTCAACTAGCGGGGACTACGAGCAGTACTTC
CDR3 protein: CASSSTSGDYEQYF
clone size: many
V gene: TRBV7-9
D gene: TRBD2
J gene: TRBJ2-7

CDR3 DNA: TGCAGCGTTGATGAGTCCTGGGGCGGAGAGCAGTTCTTC
CDR3 protein: CSVDESWGGEQFF
clone size: many
V gene: TRBV29-1
D gene: -
J gene: TRBJ2-1

CDR3 DNA: TGTGCCAGCAGCAGCGGACCCTCGGGAAAACTGTTTTTT
CDR3 protein: CASSSGPSGKLFF
clone size: many
V gene: TRBV7-2
D gene: -
J gene: TRBJ1-4

CDR3 DNA: TGTGCCAGCAGCTTTCCTACGAACACCGGGGATCTGTTTTTT
CDR3 protein: CASSFPTNTGDLFF
clone size: -
V gene: TRBV5-6
D gene: -
J gene: TRBJ2-2

CDR3 DNA: TGTGCCAGCGTTAGCCCTAATAGCGGGGGAGGGGAGCTGTTTTTT
CDR3 protein: CASVSPNSGGGELFF
clone size: many
V gene: TRBV28
D gene: TRBD2
J gene: TRBJ2-2

CDR3 DNA: TGTGCCTGGAGCGGGGGGCAACCCTCCTACGAGCAGTACTTC
CDR3 protein: CAWSGGQPSYEQYF
clone size: many
V gene: TRBV30
D gene: -
J gene: TRBJ2-7

CDR3 DNA: TGTGCCAGCAGCTTGAGGCGTCAAGACGAGACCCAGTACTTC
CDR3 protein: CASSLRRQDETQYF
clone size: -
V gene: TRBV5-8
D gene: -
J gene: TRBJ2-5

CDR3 DNA: TGTGCCAGCAGCCGCCGGTACAGGCCTTCCACCGGGGAGCTGTTTTTT
CDR3 protein: CASSRRYRPSTGELFF
clone size: -
V gene: TRBV3-1
D gene: -
J gene: TRBJ2-2

CDR3 DNA: TGCAGTGCTACCGGGACGCTACTCTACAATGAGCAGTTCTTC
CDR3 protein: CSATGTLLYNEQFF
clone size: many
V gene: TRBV20-1
D gene: -
J gene: TRBJ2-1

CDR3 DNA: TGTGCCACAAAAAGCGGTGGTAACTATGGCTACACCTTC
CDR3 protein: CATKSGGNYGYTF
clone size: many
V gene: TRBV10-3
D gene: -
J gene: TRBJ1-2

CDR3 DNA: TGTGCCTGGACCCCATACGGGGGTTTCTATGGCTACACCTTC
CDR3 protein: CAWTPYGGFYGYTF
clone size: many
V gene: TRBV30
D gene: -
J gene: TRBJ1-2

CDR3 DNA: TGTGCCAGTCATGACAGGGGTTACGGGGAGCTGTTTTTT
CDR3 protein: CASHDRGYGELFF
clone size: few
V gene: TRBV19
D gene: TRBD1
J gene: TRBJ2-2

CDR3 DNA: TGCGCCAGCAGCTTGGCGCAAAGTCCCACAGGGGGGACTAAGACCCAGTACTTC
CDR3 protein: CASSLAQSPTGGTKTQYF
clone size: many
V gene: TRBV5-1
D gene: -
J gene: TRBJ2-5

CDR3 DNA: TGTGCCAGCAGTGGGGGACAGGGGGCAAGCAATCAGCCCCAGCATTTT
CDR3 protein: CASSGGQGASNQPQHF
clone size: many
V gene: TRBV12-3/TRBV12-4
D gene: TRBD1
J gene: TRBJ1-5

CDR3 DNA: TGCAGTGCTACAGGGGGCGGGTTTCTTGGGCAAGAGACCCAGTACTTC
CDR3 protein: CSATGGGFLGQETQYF
clone size: -
V gene: TRBV20-1
D gene: TRBD1
J gene: TRBJ2-5

CDR3 DNA: TGTGCCAGCAGTGCCATGGGTTCGGGGAATGAGCAGTTCTTC
CDR3 protein: CASSAMGSGNEQFF
clone size: many
V gene: TRBV2
D gene: -
J gene: TRBJ2-1

CDR3 DNA: TGCGCCAGCAGCCCCGAGTCCGTGCAGCCCCAGCATTTT
CDR3 protein: CASSPESVQPQHF
clone size: many
V gene: TRBV4-1
D gene: -
J gene: TRBJ1-5

CDR3 DNA: TGCAGTGCTAGAGATTCGGGGGCCAACACCGGGGAGCTGTTTTTT
CDR3 protein: CSARDSGANTGELFF
clone size: many
V gene: TRBV20-1
D gene: -
J gene: TRBJ2-2

CDR3 DNA: TGTGCCAGCAGTACAGGACCCCAAGAGACCCAGTACTTC
CDR3 protein: CASSTGPQETQYF
clone size: many
V gene: TRBV12-3/TRBV12-4
D gene: -
J gene: TRBJ2-5

CDR3 DNA: TGTGCCACCAGTGATTGGGACAGAACAGATACGCAGTATTTT
CDR3 protein: CATSDWDRTDTQYF
clone size: many
V gene: TRBV24-1
D gene: TRBD1
J gene: TRBJ2-3